A selection of T cell receptor beta chains follows, all from one sample in a study of cytomegalovirus exposure and HLA in healthy donors. Clones were read by immunoSEQ multiplex PCR, and TCRdb kept only the in-frame ones, dropping some. This sample yields over 50,000 clones, of which about 90% are seen a single time; approximately 1.3% belongs to the top ten. Sequencing used PBMCs. The receptors originated from a man younger than 35 in good health and CMV-seronegative. Both conserved end residues are part of each CDR3. D genes are given only for firm matches.

.	TRBV4-1	TRBJ2-7	CASSQRQGSSYEQYF
.	TRBV28	TRBJ2-7	CASSSRSVYEQYF
TRBD1	TRBV6-6	TRBJ1-4	CASNDRGRRSNEKLFF
.	TRBV20-1	TRBJ1-2	CSARTAYGYTF
.	TRBV4-1	TRBJ1-4	CASSQDPREDEKLFF
TRBD2	TRBV5-1	TRBJ2-3	CASSPRSGGVDTQYF
.	TRBV6-6	TRBJ1-1	CASSGTRSTEAFF
.	TRBV5-6	TRBJ1-1	CASSYVTVNTEAFF
.	TRBV28	TRBJ1-3	CASSLAGARGNTIYF
.	TRBV7-6	TRBJ2-7	CASSNSIYEQYF
TRBD1	TRBV19	TRBJ2-7	CASSVRQGWDNEQYF
.	TRBV11-2	TRBJ2-1	CASSLYVGASYNEQFF
.	TRBV2	TRBJ2-2	CASRYSGELFF
.	TRBV7-9	TRBJ2-2	CASSEGTPTGELFF
.	TRBV30	TRBJ2-5	CAWSVAGALKTQYF
TRBD1	TRBV9	TRBJ1-5	CAREHRDRGRPQHF
.	TRBV6-1	TRBJ2-7	CASSPGDLSGEQYF
TRBD1	TRBV30	TRBJ2-7	CAWGDSSYEQYF
TRBD2	TRBV5-4	TRBJ2-2	CASSLKRGDYTGELFF
TRBD1	TRBV11-2	TRBJ2-7	CASSLPGSTGSFGEQYF
.	TRBV6-1	TRBJ1-1	CASSAPGTIAFF
.	TRBV4-1	TRBJ1-1	CASSQATERNTEAFF
.	TRBV28	TRBJ2-1	CASSFLDIIYNEQFF
.	TRBV29-1	TRBJ2-2	CSVARGGDTGELFF
.	TRBV4-2	TRBJ2-7	CASSQERLVGGQYF
.	TRBV5-8	TRBJ1-4	CASSLRPRGSHEKLFF
TRBD2	TRBV30	TRBJ2-7	CAWGGTGTRAHEQYF
.	TRBV5-4	TRBJ1-6	CASSLGGLGSPLHF